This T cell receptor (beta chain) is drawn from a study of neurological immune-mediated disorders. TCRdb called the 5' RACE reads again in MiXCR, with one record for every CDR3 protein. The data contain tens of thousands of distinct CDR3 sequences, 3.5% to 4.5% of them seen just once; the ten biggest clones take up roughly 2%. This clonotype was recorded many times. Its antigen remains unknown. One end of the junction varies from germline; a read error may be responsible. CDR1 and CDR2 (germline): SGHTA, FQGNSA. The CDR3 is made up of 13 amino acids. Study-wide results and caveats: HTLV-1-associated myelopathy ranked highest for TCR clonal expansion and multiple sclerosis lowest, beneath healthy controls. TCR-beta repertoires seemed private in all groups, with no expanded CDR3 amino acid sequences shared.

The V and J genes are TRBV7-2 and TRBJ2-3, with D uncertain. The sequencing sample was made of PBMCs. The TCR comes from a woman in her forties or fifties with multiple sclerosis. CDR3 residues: CAISPGPTDTQYF. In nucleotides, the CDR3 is TGTGCCATCAGCCCAGGCCCCACAGATACGCAGTATTTT.